A single sample is the source of the 20 T cell receptor beta chains below, sequenced in a study of breast tumors, draining lymph nodes, adjacent tissues. TCRdb reprocessed the multiplex PCR reads via MiXCR and lists one record per CDR3 protein. The sample comprises tens of thousands of distinct CDR3 sequences, roughly 39% of which are singletons, and about 10% rests with the top ten. Sequences were obtained from breast tumor tissue. Receptors originate from a female donor with breast cancer. Some clones in this sample may be carry-over from other donors' samples.

This clonotype was counted many times. The genes are TRBV28 and TRBJ2-7, with D possibly matching TRBD1 (7 bases). The germline V and J ends were trimmed by 2 bases and 3 bases, with 14 bases remaining between them. There are 15 residues in the CDR3. CDR1 and CDR2 (germline): MDHEN, SYDVKM. The chain's CDR3 is CASSLGGTELYEQYF. The CDR3 region has the DNA TGTGCCAGCAGTTTAGGCGGGACAGAACTCTACGAGCAGTACTTC.

This clonotype was detected many times. This chain links TRBV20-1 with TRBJ2-3, with D perhaps matching TRBD1 or TRBD2 (6 bases each). Between the trimmed V and J ends, which lost 4 bases and 5 bases, there was a span of 13 bases. In germline, CDR1 is DFQATT, CDR2 SNEGSKA (reference sequence). The CDR3 covers 13 residues. This CDR3 is CSANLGGEDTQYF. For the CDR3, the DNA is TGCAGTGCTAATCTGGGGGGCGAAGATACGCAGTATTTT.

There are many counts of this clonotype. V usage is TRBV7-9 and J usage is TRBJ2-2; the D gene is possibly TRBD2 (6 bases). The germline V gene encodes CDR1 SEHNR and CDR2 FQNEAQ (reference sequence). V was clipped by 4 bases and J by 1 base, with 10 bases between them. The CDR3 consists of 15 residues. CDR3 sequence reads: CASSWRGGNTGELFF. DNA of the CDR3: TGTGCCAGCAGCTGGAGGGGCGGGAACACCGGGGAGCTGTTTTTT.

Comment on this clonotype: It is likely a read error, because the conserved phenylalanine at the end of the CDR3 is missing. The chain uses TRBV29-1 and TRBJ1-1, with D hard to call. V was shortened by 3 bases and J by 3 bases, with 17 bases between the two germline ends. Germline V gene data show CDR1 as SQVTM and CDR2 as ANQGSEA. This CDR3 comprises 15 residues. The CDR3 loop is CSVDPIAGTYTEAFL. The CDR3 coding sequence is TGCAGCGTTGATCCTATTGCAGGAACGTACACTGAAGCTTTCCTT.

This clonotype was seen ten or more times. The chain couples TRBV5-1 to TRBJ2-1, with 9 bases matching TRBD2. The CDR3 loop spans 15 amino acids. The J segment lost 7 bases and the V segment lost 0 bases, leaving 5 bases of the junction unmatched. Germline V gives CDR1 SGHRS, CDR2 YFSETQ. CDR3 loop: CASSLGASGANEQFF. The CDR3 region has the DNA TGCGCCAGCAGCTTGGGTGCTAGCGGGGCGAATGAGCAGTTCTTC.

On this clonotype: Given a much more abundant clone one base away, this may be a read error. The rearrangement links TRBV6-6 to TRBJ1-5, with D perhaps matching TRBD1 (6 bases). The CDR3 length is 16 residues. Germline CDR1 is MNHNY and CDR2 is SVGAGI (reference sequence). The CDR3 is CASSHSAGAISQPQHF. The CDR3 nucleotides are TGTGCCAGCAGTCACTCGGCAGGGGCGATCAGTCAGCCCCAGCATTTT.

About this clonotype: Germline is not matched at one junction end, which may reflect a read error. The chain uses TRBV20-1 and TRBJ2-1; no clear D gene. The CDR3 totals 15 residues. Germline CDR1 and CDR2: DFQATT and SNEGSKA (reference sequence). The chain's CDR3 is CSAERSKISYDEQLF. Written as DNA, the CDR3 is TGCAGTGCTGAGCGCTCTAAAATCTCCTACGATGAGCAGCTCTTC.

This clonotype turned up a few times. V usage is TRBV30 and J usage is TRBJ1-1; a weak D match, TRBD1 (5 bases). Per germline, CDR1 GTSNPN and CDR2 SVGIG (reference sequence). Trimming pared 4 bases from V and 2 bases from J, leaving 14 bases between. The length of the CDR3 is 14 residues. Here the CDR3 reads CAWTPGVVNTEAFF. The CDR3 coding sequence is TGTGCCTGGACCCCGGGGGTGGTCAACACTGAAGCTTTCTTT. The whole variable domain, remainder taken from reference TRBV30 and TRBJ1-1, is SQTIHQWPATLVQPVGSPLSLECTVEGTSNPNLYWYRQAAGRGLQLLFYSVGIGQISSEVPQNLSASRPQDRQFILSSKKLLLSDSGFYLCAWTPGVVNTEAFFGQGTRLTVV.

The genes are TRBV25-1 and TRBJ2-2; 9 nucleotides align to TRBD2. The V segment lost 6 bases and the J segment 8 bases; nucleotides outside the gene matches: 7. The germline CDR1 and CDR2 sequences are MGHDK and SYGVNS. This CDR3 region has 14 residues. CDR3 DNA sequence: TGTGCCAGCAGCTTGGCGGGAGGGCCAGGGGAGCTGTTTTTT. Translated, it gives CASSLAGGPGELFF.

The rearrangement uses TRBV25-1 and TRBJ2-1; 11 nucleotides match TRBD2. V dropped 8 bases and J dropped 5; count of bases not matched to a gene: 2. Per germline, CDR1 MGHDK and CDR2 SYGVNS. CDR3 size: 13 residues. CDR3 sequence (DNA): TGTGCCAGCGCTAGCGGGAGGAACAATGAGCAGTTCTTC. Its protein product is CASASGRNNEQFF.

This clonotype was detected many times. A read error is possible here, since a much larger clone lies one base away. V gene TRBV12-5 combines with J gene TRBJ1-4; no clear D gene. Germline-derived CDR1 and CDR2 are LGHNT and FRNRAP. V lost 6 bases and J 0 bases, leaving 11 bases between the germline ends. This CDR3 comprises 15 residues. CDR3 residues: CASGDLAATNEKLFF. The CDR3 nucleotides are TGTGCTAGTGGGGATTTAGCAGCAACTAATGAAAAACTGTTTTTT.

V and J are TRBV11-3 and TRBJ1-2; D uncertain. In germline, CDR1 is SGHNT, CDR2 YENEEA. This CDR3 is 12 amino acids long. V gave up 8 bases and J gave up 1 base, with 8 bases separating them. The CDR3: CASPQNNYGYTF. The CDR3 DNA reads as TGTGCCAGCCCACAAAATAACTATGGCTACACCTTC. Complete variable domain (other parts from reference TRBV11-3 and TRBJ1-2): EAGVVQSPRYKIIEKKQPVAFWCNPISGHNTLYWYLQNLGQGPELLIRYENEEAVDDSQLPKDRFSAERLKGVDSTLKIQPAELGDSAVYLCASPQNNYGYTFGSGTRLTVV.

This clonotype was seen at least ten times. The chain links TRBV11-1 to TRBJ2-4, with a tentative D call TRBD2 (7 bases). Trimming shortened V by 7 bases and J by 6 bases, and 16 bases separated the two germline ends. Germline V gene sequence: CDR1 SGHAT, CDR2 FQDESV (reference sequence). The CDR3 totals 14 residues. CDR3: CASTKGGDGNIQYF. In DNA form, the CDR3 reads TGTGCCAGCACAAAGGGGGGGGATGGAAACATTCAGTACTTC.

This clonotype showed up many times. The chain employs TRBV5-1 and TRBJ1-2; 8 bases match TRBD1. Germline lookup yields CDR1 SGHRS and CDR2 YFSETQ. V shed 0 bases and J 4 bases; nucleotides not matched to a gene: 5. The CDR3 has 15 amino acids. The CDR3 reads CASSLGGTGLYGYTF. CDR3 DNA sequence: TGCGCCAGCAGCTTGGGGGGGACAGGCCTCTATGGCTACACCTTC.

To note about this clonotype: The junction departs from the called germline gene at one end, perhaps through a read error. The J gene is TRBJ2-7, the V gene TRBV11-2; D remains unclear. This CDR3 spans 13 amino acids. CDR1 and CDR2 (germline): SGHAT, FQNNGV. The CDR3 nucleotides are TGTGCCAGCAGCGTACTCGGTGCAAGTGTGCAGCACTTC. As protein: CASSVLGASVQHF.

This clonotype was seen repeatedly, ten times or more. This rearrangement joins TRBV5-1 to TRBJ1-1; D unclear. V lost 4 bases and J 3 bases, leaving 13 bases between the germline ends. The germline CDR1 and CDR2 sequences are SGHRS and YFSETQ. CDR3 length: 14 residues. CDR3 DNA: TGCGCCAGCAGCCCCTCGGGAGGATACACTGAAGCTTTCTTT. As protein: CASSPSGGYTEAFF.

The chain recombines TRBV2 with TRBJ2-1; TRBD1 agrees at 12 bases. V shed 8 bases and J 7 bases; nucleotides not matched to a gene: 6. Germline CDR1 reads SNHLY; CDR2 reads FYNNEI. The CDR3 is made up of 14 amino acids. CDR3 nucleotides: TGTGCCAGCGCCCGGGACAGGGGGCGGAATGAGCAGTTCTTC. Amino acid sequence: CASARDRGRNEQFF.

The genes are TRBV7-2 and TRBJ2-7; D is unresolved. Deletions cut 3 bases from V and 5 bases from J, with 8 bases between. The CDR3 extends over 12 amino acids. CDR1 SGHTA and CDR2 FQGNSA come from the germline V gene. CDR3 in DNA: TGTGCCAGCAGCTTGCCTAGGGACGAGCAGTACTTC. This codes for CASSLPRDEQYF.

This clonotype was observed a handful of times. With a much larger clone just one base away, this may be a read error. This rearrangement joins TRBV6-5 to TRBJ2-7, with D maybe TRBD1 (6 bases). Between the trimmed V and J ends, which lost 7 bases and 1 base, there was a span of 14 bases. This CDR3 is 14 amino acids long. Per germline, CDR1 MNHEY and CDR2 SVGAGI. The CDR3 spells CASKHRVGSYEQYF. In DNA form, the CDR3 reads TGTGCCAGCAAACACAGGGTAGGGTCCTACGAGCAGTACTTC.

This clonotype was seen at least ten times. This chain links TRBV4-3 with TRBJ2-7, with D perhaps matching TRBD2 (5 bases). V dropped 0 bases and J dropped 4 bases, with 10 bases sitting between them. The CDR3 contains 14 residues. CDR1 and CDR2 (germline): LGHNA, YSLEER. The CDR3 DNA reads TGCGCCAGCAGCCAAGAATTCGGACTGTACGAGCAGTACTTC. Protein product: CASSQEFGLYEQYF.